These T cell receptor beta chains were read from a single sample in a study of radiation and T cells in renal cell carcinoma. Sequenced by immunoSEQ multiplex PCR; TCRdb stores in-frame clones only, minus some. Among 130,000 to 150,000 clones listed, around nine tenths were seen once. The specimen comprised blood, sampled from a patient whose treatment included radiotherapy and nephrectomy. These receptors all stem from a woman aged 45-59 years with renal cell carcinoma. Each CDR3 is given with its conserved first and last residue. A D gene is named only where the DNA matches it firmly. Clone size is shown for a subset of rows, as once, few, many or a class of expanded clone.

size,D,V,J,DNA,CDR3
.,.,TRBV2,TRBJ1-4,TGTGCCAGCAGTTACCAGGGTATAAGGGATGAAAAACTGTTTTTT,CASSYQGIRDEKLFF
once,TRBD1,TRBV7-9,TRBJ1-1,TGTGCCAGCGCACTCGGGACAGGGGGCACGGACACTGAAGCTTTCTTT,CASALGTGGTDTEAFF
.,.,TRBV6-5,TRBJ2-7,TGTGCCAGCAGTTACAGGGAAACCTACGAGCAGTACTTC,CASSYRETYEQYF
.,.,TRBV9,TRBJ1-2,TGTGCCAGCAGCGTAGGACAGGGCTACACCTTC,CASSVGQGYTF
.,.,TRBV13,TRBJ1-6,TGTGCCAGCAGCTTAGGGCCTGGAACATCCCTTAATTCACCCCTCCACTTT,CASSLGPGTSLNSPLHF
.,.,TRBV5-1,TRBJ2-3,TGCGCCAGCAGCTTGGACCAGAGAAGCACAGATACGCAGTATTTT,CASSLDQRSTDTQYF
.,TRBD2,TRBV10-2,TRBJ2-3,TGCGCCAGCAGCGGACTAGCGGGGGGCACAGATACGCAGTATTTT,CASSGLAGGTDTQYF
.,TRBD1,TRBV19,TRBJ1-6,TGTGCCAGTAGTATAGCCCTCAAAGACAGGGGCTCCTATAATTCACCCCTCCACTTT,CASSIALKDRGSYNSPLHF
.,.,TRBV5-1,TRBJ1-3,TGCGCCAGCAGCTTGGCCCTCGGGAGCTCTGGAAACACCATATATTTT,CASSLALGSSGNTIYF
.,.,TRBV6-6,TRBJ1-5,TGTGCCAGCAGTTACTCCGGTTCCTCCGGCCAGCCCCAGCATTTT,CASSYSGSSGQPQHF
once,TRBD1,TRBV25-1,TRBJ2-7,TGTGCCAGCAGTGAATCTAATTGGGACAGGGGGCGCGAGCAGTACTTC,CASSESNWDRGREQYF
.,.,TRBV18,TRBJ1-1,TGTGCCAGCTCGCTCCGGGGGGTGAACACTGAAGCTTTCTTT,CASSLRGVNTEAFF
.,.,TRBV5-4,TRBJ2-3,TGTGCCAGCAGCCTGGAGAGGGGGGGCACAGATACGCAGTATTTT,CASSLERGGTDTQYF
.,.,TRBV7-9,TRBJ2-5,TGTGCCAGCAGCCCCCTAGGAGAGACCCAGTACTTC,CASSPLGETQYF
.,.,TRBV9,TRBJ1-3,TGTGCCAGCAGCGTCGAATCTGGAAACACCATATATTTT,CASSVESGNTIYF
.,.,TRBV7-8,TRBJ1-3,TGTGCCAGCAGCTTAGCGGGCAGGGGAAACTCTGGAAACACCATATATTTT,CASSLAGRGNSGNTIYF
.,.,TRBV2,TRBJ2-7,TGTGCCAGCAGTCTCTTCTGGGGGACCTACGAGCAGTACTTC,CASSLFWGTYEQYF
.,.,TRBV2,TRBJ1-6,TGTGCCAGCACCCGACTCTATAATTCACCCCTCCACTTT,CASTRLYNSPLHF
.,.,TRBV5-1,TRBJ2-1,TGCGCCAGGATTTCAGGGAGGCCGGACAATGAGCAGTTCTTC,CARISGRPDNEQFF
.,.,TRBV18,TRBJ2-7,TGTGCCAGCTCACCCCCGAACAACTACGAGCAGTACTTC,CASSPPNNYEQYF
.,.,TRBV5-6,TRBJ2-7,TGTGCCAGCAGCATCAGGGGTCACCTTGGGTACGAGCAGTACTTC,CASSIRGHLGYEQYF
.,.,TRBV18,TRBJ1-1,TGTGCCAGCTCACGACAAGGGAGGGACACTGAAGCTTTCTTT,CASSRQGRDTEAFF
.,TRBD1,TRBV6-6,TRBJ1-5,TGTGCCAGCAGGCAGACAGGGAGTGGGCAGCCCCAGCATTTT,CASRQTGSGQPQHF
.,TRBD2,TRBV7-9,TRBJ2-7,TGTGCCAGCAGCTTAGCGGGGGGGTCCTACGAGCAGTACTTC,CASSLAGGSYEQYF
once,.,TRBV7-3,TRBJ1-1,TGTGCCAGCAGCTTGGGTTCTGTGAACACTGAAGCTTTCTTT,CASSLGSVNTEAFF
few,.,TRBV7-6,TRBJ2-1,TGTGCCAGCAGCGCTGCCAATGAGCAGTTCTTC,CASSAANEQFF
few,.,TRBV19,TRBJ1-1,TGTGCCAGTAGTATAGGAGAGACTGAAGCTTTCTTT,CASSIGETEAFF
.,TRBD1,TRBV14,TRBJ1-6,TGTGCCAGCAGTAGGGGGCATAATTCACCCCTCCACTTT,CASSRGHNSPLHF
once,.,TRBV5-5,TRBJ2-7,TGTGCCAGCAGCCCGATGGCGGGGAACTCCTACGAGCAGTACTTC,CASSPMAGNSYEQYF
.,TRBD1,TRBV7-6,TRBJ1-1,TGTGCCAGCAGCTACCGGGACAGCGACATGAACACTGAAGCTTTCTTT,CASSYRDSDMNTEAFF
once,.,TRBV6-5,TRBJ1-1,TGTGCCAGCAGACGGGAGCTCCTGTCGAACACTGAAGCTTTCTTT,CASRRELLSNTEAFF
.,.,TRBV18,TRBJ1-1,TGTGCCAGCTCACCGTTCGGTGAAGGGGGGACTGAAGCTTTCTTT,CASSPFGEGGTEAFF
.,TRBD1,TRBV2,TRBJ1-2,TGTGCCAGCAGTTATGGACAGGCCTACTATGGCTACACCTTC,CASSYGQAYYGYTF
.,.,TRBV7-9,TRBJ2-1,TGTGCCAGCAGCTTACGAAGGGAAGGCGGCAATGAGCAGTTCTTC,CASSLRREGGNEQFF
once,.,TRBV18,TRBJ1-6,TGTGCCAGCTCACAGAGGTCGGACGGAAATTCACCCCTCCACTTT,CASSQRSDGNSPLHF
.,.,TRBV14,TRBJ2-7,TGTGCCAGCAGCCCGAGCCTCTACGAGCAGTACTTC,CASSPSLYEQYF
once,.,TRBV6-1,TRBJ2-5,TGTGCCAGTGACAGGGAGACCCAGTACTTC,CASDRETQYF
.,TRBD1,TRBV11-1,TRBJ1-2,TGTGCCAGCAGCTCCCATCCACAGGGGGCGCATGGCTACACCTTC,CASSSHPQGAHGYTF
.,TRBD1,TRBV29-1,TRBJ1-2,TGCAGCGCCGACCGGACAGGGGTTACTGGCTACACCTTC,CSADRTGVTGYTF
.,.,TRBV7-9,TRBJ2-2,TGTGCCAGCAGCCGTCCTCGTAGGGGGGCCCGAACCGGGGAGCTGTTTTTT,CASSRPRRGARTGELFF
.,TRBD1,TRBV7-9,TRBJ2-5,TGTGCCAGCAGCTTCGCGCTTGGACAGGTGGAGACCCAGTACTTC,CASSFALGQVETQYF
.,.,TRBV27,TRBJ2-6,TGTGCCAGCAGTTTAGAGGGAAGGACTGGGGCCAACGTCCTGACTTTC,CASSLEGRTGANVLTF
few,TRBD1,TRBV19,TRBJ2-7,TGTGCCAGTAGTATAGACGACAGGGGCTACGAGCAGTACTTC,CASSIDDRGYEQYF
.,.,TRBV7-2,TRBJ1-2,TGTGCCAGCAGCTTAGGATGGGACTATGGCTACACCTTC,CASSLGWDYGYTF